What follows is one T cell receptor (beta chain) and its context. Germline V CDR1 and CDR2: SGHRS, YFSETQ. V was pared by 3 bases and J by 6 bases, with 8 bases of the junction left unmatched. This CDR3 contains 14 residues. As the sequencing template, cDNA was produced by extracting RNA and reverse transcribing it. Repertoires were generated with immunoSEQ multiplex PCR, while TCRdb's copy carries only in-frame clones and drops some. Among roughly 180,000 clones, roughly 60% were seen once, and the ten largest hold under 2%. The entry originates in a study of CD8+ T cells in alopecia areata. Study background: Tofacitinib was taken orally by treated patients, and the dose was 5 to 10 mg twice daily. Patients took tofacitinib for 6 to 18 months, followed by 6 drug-free months.

The material was CD4+ T cells sorted from blood, obtained at week 0. This TCR derives from a human donor with alopecia areata. This chain uses TRBV5-1 with TRBJ1-2; 7 nucleotides align to TRBD1. This CDR3 reads CASSSGGAGNGYTF. CDR3 nucleotide sequence: TGCGCCAGCAGCTCAGGGGGAGCAGGGAATGGCTACACCTTC.